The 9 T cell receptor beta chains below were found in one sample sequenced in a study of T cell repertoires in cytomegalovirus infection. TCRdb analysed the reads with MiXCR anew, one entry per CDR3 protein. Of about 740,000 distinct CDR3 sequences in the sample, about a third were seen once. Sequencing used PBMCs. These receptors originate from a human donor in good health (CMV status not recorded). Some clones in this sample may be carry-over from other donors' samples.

CDR3 protein: CASSPNSSGFYGYTF. The CDR3 nucleotides are TGTGCCAGCAGTCCGAACTCTTCAGGTTTCTATGGCTACACCTTC. The V gene is TRBV27, the J gene TRBJ1-2, with D unclear. With 5 bases removed from V and 4 bases from J, the gap between germline ends came to 17 bases. The length of the CDR3 is 15 residues. CDR1 MNHEY and CDR2 SMNVEV come from the germline V gene (reference sequence).

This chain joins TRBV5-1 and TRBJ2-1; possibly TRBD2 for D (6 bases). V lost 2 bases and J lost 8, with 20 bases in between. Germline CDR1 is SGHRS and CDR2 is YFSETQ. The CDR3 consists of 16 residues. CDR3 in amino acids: CASSFFSIGGADEQFF. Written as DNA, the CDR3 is TGCGCCAGCAGCTTTTTTAGTATCGGGGGAGCAGATGAGCAGTTCTTC.

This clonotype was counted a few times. This CDR3 is CASSYSRGASSGANVLTF. The CDR3 DNA is TGTGCCAGCAGTTACTCGAGGGGGGCCAGCTCTGGGGCCAACGTCCTGACTTTC. The V call is TRBV6-5, the J call TRBJ2-6, with D perhaps TRBD1 or TRBD2 (6 bases each). There are 18 residues in the CDR3. V was cut by 0 bases and J by 0 bases, with 12 bases left in between. From germline, CDR1 is MNHEY and CDR2 SVGAGI.

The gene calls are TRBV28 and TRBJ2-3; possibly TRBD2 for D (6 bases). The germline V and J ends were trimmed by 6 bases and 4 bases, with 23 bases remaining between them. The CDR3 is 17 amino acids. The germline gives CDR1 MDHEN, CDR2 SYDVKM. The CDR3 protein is CASRTPPGRDSSDTQYF. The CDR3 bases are TGTGCCAGCAGAACCCCCCCTGGGCGGGATAGCTCAGATACGCAGTATTTT.

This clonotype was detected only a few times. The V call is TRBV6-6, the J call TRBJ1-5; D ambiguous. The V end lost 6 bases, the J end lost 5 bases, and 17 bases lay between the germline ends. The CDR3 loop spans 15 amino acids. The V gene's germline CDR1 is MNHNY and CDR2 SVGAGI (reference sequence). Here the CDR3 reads CASRPMTGPYQPQHF. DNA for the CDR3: TGTGCCAGCAGACCGATGACGGGCCCCTATCAGCCCCAGCATTTT.

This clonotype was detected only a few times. The CDR3 bases are TGCAGTGCACCCCGACGGACCTCTAAGACAGATACGCAGTATTTT. Translated, it gives CSAPRRTSKTDTQYF. The V call is TRBV20-1, the J call TRBJ2-3; no clear D gene. The CDR3 consists of 15 residues. From germline, CDR1 is DFQATT and CDR2 SNEGSKA (reference sequence). V was trimmed by 6 bases and J by 3 bases, leaving 19 bases between them.

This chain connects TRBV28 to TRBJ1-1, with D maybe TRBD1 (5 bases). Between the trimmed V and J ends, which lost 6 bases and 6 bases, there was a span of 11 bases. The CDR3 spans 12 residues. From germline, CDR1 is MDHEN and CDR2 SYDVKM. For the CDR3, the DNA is TGTGCCAGCAGCCATCAGACAGCTGAAGCTTTCTTT. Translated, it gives CASSHQTAEAFF.

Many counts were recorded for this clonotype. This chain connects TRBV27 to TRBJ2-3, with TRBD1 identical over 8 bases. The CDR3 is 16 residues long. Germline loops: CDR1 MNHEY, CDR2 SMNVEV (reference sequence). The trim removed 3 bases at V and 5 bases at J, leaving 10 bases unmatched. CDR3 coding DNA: TGTGCCAGCAGTTTGACCGGGACAGGCATTTTAGATACGCAGTATTTT. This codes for CASSLTGTGILDTQYF.

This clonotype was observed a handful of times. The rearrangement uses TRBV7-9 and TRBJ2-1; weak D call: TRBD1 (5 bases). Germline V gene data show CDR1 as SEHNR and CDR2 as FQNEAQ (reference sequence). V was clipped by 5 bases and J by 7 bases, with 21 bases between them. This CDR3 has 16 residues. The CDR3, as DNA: TGTGCCAGCAGCGATGCTGGGGCATTGAGGCATAATGAGCAGTTCTTC. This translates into CASSDAGALRHNEQFF.